The present TCR beta chain was sequenced within a study of T cell responses to AZD1222 COVID-19 vaccine. This CDR3 spans 15 amino acids. V was pared by 8 bases and J by 3 bases, with 12 bases of the junction left unmatched. The germline CDR1 and CDR2 sequences are LNHDA and SQIVND (reference sequence). General study points: Spike as a whole was targeted by vaccine-associated CD4 TCRs, dominant at 160-218 and 743-854. Reportedly, close to half of spike-specific TCRs are directed against unmutated variant regions.

Repertoires were generated with immunoSEQ multiplex PCR, while TCRdb's copy carries only in-frame clones and drops some. This sample has some 130,000 clones, with 70% to 90% found just once. As to this clone: Its antigen is undetermined.

This material consisted of peripheral blood, taken on day 0 of AZD1222 vaccination. This chain links TRBV19 with TRBJ1-1, with 7 bases lining up with TRBD1. This TCR derives from an adult in good health. CDR3 loop: CASSRGRGRDTEAFF. The CDR3 nucleotides read TGTGCCAGTTCCCGGGGCAGGGGGAGGGACACTGAAGCTTTCTTT.